The TCR beta chain described here comes from a study of blood T cell repertoires in COVID-19 (dated by TCRdb to about 2020). In the study overall: Collaborator samples came from the United States, Italy and Spain and covered acute and convalescent phases of COVID-19. Sample metadata almost always included a de-identified subject ID, COVID-19 status, age in years and sex. The prospective study material was composed of cDNA or gDNA derived from T cells, B-cell-depleted T cells, or PBMCs. The repertoires were released in a freely available public database meant as a resource for research on the immune response to SARS-CoV-2. Where available, HLA class I and class II types were obtained from metadata supplied by the sample provider rather than from assay-based typing. Subjects who had been exposed to COVID-19, were actively infected with it, or had recovered from it provided the deeply sampled blood TCRbeta repertoires that made up the dataset. The samples were drawn from two sources: the first 160 participants of the ongoing ImmuneRACE study, and over 950 subjects contributed by 6 global collaborators. Broad study findings and their caveats: Clinical and demographic metadata were provided uncurated, with the amount varying by source and participant.

The immunoSEQ Assay, a bias-controlled multiplex PCR, was used to amplify TCRbeta CDR3 regions from genomic DNA. The study's own analysis went as follows. Nucleated cell counts per sample were estimated from amplification of reference gene primers within the assay. To quantify the absolute abundance of each unique TCRbeta CDR3 rearrangement, sequence reads were collapsed and filtered. For each sample, productive Simpson clonality was calculated as the square root of Simpson's diversity index across productive rearrangements. Here the immuneACCESS table is served through TCRdb, limited to in-frame sequences with V and J called. Missing clones are a known gap in these copies; in checked studies unresolved V genes cover under half, and the rest lacks a known reason. That table gives V, J and clone size, and the DNA gave D and trimming. Counted in this sample were a few hundred thousand clones; roughly 85% of them appeared once. The top ten constitute 2.2% of the sample.

There are 14 amino acids in the CDR3, from cysteine to phenylalanine inclusive. Only the CDR3 DNA stays, 42 bases, in frame from base 1. Via the germline V gene, CDR1 is SNHLY and CDR2 FYNNEI. V sheds 4 bases and J sheds 2 bases, leaving 9 bases between their ends. Participants in the prospective study were aged about 18 to 100 years, lived in about two dozen United States geographic areas, and enrolled through a virtual design. Cohort assignment in the prospective study relied on participant-reported clinical history from a screening survey and a study questionnaire. Recovered participants in ImmuneRACE Cohort 3 were defined by two consecutive negative NP/OP PCR tests, clearance by a healthcare professional, or resolution of symptoms. Mobile phlebotomists in the prospective study collected whole blood, serum and a nasopharyngeal or oropharyngeal swab from every participant. Over an approximately 2-month period, participants in the prospective study had the option of providing additional blood draws and questionnaires. Before DNA extraction, blood samples from the prospective study were shipped at room temperature or frozen.

As concerns this clone: Its target antigen remains unknown. No per-base quality is available; no much larger clone lies one base away. The same CDR3 also results from other DNA sequences found in this sample.

What was sequenced was PBMCs or T cells enriched from blood (not recorded which). The receptor's source is a man aged 30 to 39 who had recovered from COVID-19. This receptor chain uses TRBV2 and TRBJ1-5; the D gene is perhaps TRBD1, from 5 matching bases. The DNA sequence is given as TGTGCCAGCAGTGGGAGGGGTCGCAATCAGCCCCAGCATTTT. Protein translation: CASSGRGRNQPQHF.